The rows below give T cell receptor beta chains drawn from one sample of a study of blood T cell repertoires in COVID-19. The table came from immunoSEQ multiplex PCR; TCRdb's copy has only in-frame clones and leaves some out. This sample has 150,000 to 200,000 clones, with roughly 90% found just once. The sequenced sample was peripheral blood. Every receptor here comes from a man aged 60 to 75 with acute or convalescent COVID-19. Each CDR3 is given with its conserved first and last residue. The order of the fields is D gene, V gene, clone size, CDR3 length, J gene, CDR3 DNA, CDR3 protein. The D gene is left open where the match is weak. Only part of the rows carry a size: once, few, many, or a class if the clone is expanded.

>TRBD1|TRBV27|NA|14|TRBJ1-4
TGTGCCAGCAGAGGTGAGACAGGGTTGGGAAAACTGTTTTTT
CASRGETGLGKLFF
>TRBD1|TRBV7-3|NA|14|TRBJ1-2
TGTGCCAGCAGCTTGACAGGGGGTCCATATGGCTACACCTTC
CASSLTGGPYGYTF
>NA|TRBV18|NA|14|TRBJ1-1
TGTGCCAGCTCACCGTACAGGGACCTACCCGAAGCTTTCTTT
CASSPYRDLPEAFF
>NA|TRBV3-1/TRBV3-2|NA|15|TRBJ1-5
TGTGCCAGCAGCCAAGTACAGGGCCTCAATCAGCCCCAGCATTTT
CASSQVQGLNQPQHF
>NA|TRBV6-5|NA|14|TRBJ1-2
TGTGCCAGCAGTCCCCGCAGGGGCAACTATGGCTACACCTTC
CASSPRRGNYGYTF
>NA|TRBV6-2/TRBV6-3|NA|16|TRBJ2-1
TGTGCCAGCAGCCCTGTAGCGTCCAGCTCCTACAATGAGCAGTTCTTC
CASSPVASSSYNEQFF
>NA|TRBV12-3/TRBV12-4|NA|13|TRBJ1-6
TGTGCCAGCAGCTGGACAGCTAATTCACCCCTCCACTTT
CASSWTANSPLHF
>TRBD1|TRBV11-2|NA|15|TRBJ1-2
TGTGCCAGCAGCTTATTATCATACAGGGGTTCTGGCTACACCTTC
CASSLLSYRGSGYTF
>NA|TRBV6-5|NA|15|TRBJ1-4
TGTGCCACCCGGATACTCCTGGGGGGGGATGAAAAACTGTTTTTT
CATRILLGGDEKLFF
>NA|TRBV27|NA|14|TRBJ1-4
TGTGCCCCATTGGTAGAAGAGCTTAATGAAAAACTGTTTTTT
CAPLVEELNEKLFF
>TRBD1|TRBV27|NA|16|TRBJ2-3
TGTGCCAGCAGCTGGGGCAGGGGGCGCGAGACAGATACGCAGTATTTT
CASSWGRGRETDTQYF
>TRBD1|TRBV27|NA|13|TRBJ1-2
TGTGCCAGCAGTTTACGACAGGGAACTGGCTACACCTTC
CASSLRQGTGYTF
>NA|TRBV2|NA|11|TRBJ2-5
TGTGCCAGCAGTGAACGGGAGACCCAGTACTTC
CASSERETQYF
>TRBD1|TRBV25-1|once|13|TRBJ2-7
TGTGCCAGCAGTGACTTCACCCGACAGGGGCAGTACTTC
CASSDFTRQGQYF
>NA|TRBV5-4|NA|15|TRBJ2-6
TGTGCCAGCAGCGGCTCCCCCTCTGGGGCCAACGTCCTGACTTTC
CASSGSPSGANVLTF
>NA|TRBV10-1|NA|13|TRBJ1-5
TGCGCCAGCAGTGGGTCGTCCAACTGGCCCCAGCATTTT
CASSGSSNWPQHF
>NA|TRBV24-1|NA|12|TRBJ2-2
TGTGCCACCAGTGACTCCCCCGGGGAGCTGTTTTTT
CATSDSPGELFF
>TRBD1|TRBV24-1|NA|15|TRBJ2-5
TGTGCCACCAGTGATCGGACAGGGGGCATGGAGACCCAGTACTTC
CATSDRTGGMETQYF
>TRBD1|TRBV5-4|once|15|TRBJ1-1
TGTGCCAGCAGCTTAAGGGGACAGATGAACACTGAAGCTTTCTTT
CASSLRGQMNTEAFF
>TRBD1|TRBV5-8|NA|13|TRBJ1-1
TGTGCCAGCAGCTCGGGACAGGGGGGTGAAGCTTTCTTT
CASSSGQGGEAFF
>NA|TRBV18|NA|13|TRBJ1-4
TGTGCCAGCTCTCCCGGGCGGGCTGAAAAACTGTTTTTT
CASSPGRAEKLFF
>NA|TRBV7-8|NA|17|TRBJ1-3
TGTGCCAGCAGCTTAGACCCCAGCACAGCCCCTGGAAACACCATATATTTT
CASSLDPSTAPGNTIYF
>NA|TRBV7-8|NA|13|TRBJ1-1
TGTGCCAGCAGCTTTCAATTGAACACTGAAGCTTTCTTT
CASSFQLNTEAFF
>NA|TRBV5-4|NA|13|TRBJ2-5
TGTGCCAGCAGCTTGGACAGACAAGAGACCCAGTACTTC
CASSLDRQETQYF